This T cell receptor (beta chain) was identified in a study of early T cells in non-severe SARS-CoV-2 infection. Study-wide background: Sequencing used unsorted whole-blood bulk RNA, so chains lack pairing. Points from the study as a whole: Matches to VDJdb favored anti-spike CD8 responses and missed private and CD4 specificities.

This clonotype was recorded at least ten times. What it binds is not known. This CDR3 has 14 residues. Deletions cut 5 bases from V and 0 bases from J, with 7 bases between. Per the germline V gene, CDR1 is MRHNA and CDR2 is SNTAGT. Individual cDNA molecules received unique molecular identifiers during library preparation. A single record per CDR3 protein comes from TCRdb applying MiXCR to the 5' RACE reads. The repertoire holds tens of thousands of distinct CDR3 sequences, with approximately 11% as singletons. The TCR was taken from an adult who was a healthcare worker with PCR-confirmed SARS-CoV-2 infection or an uninfected control (not recorded which). The chain uses TRBV6-4 and TRBJ2-2; D unresolved. This sample comprised whole blood, obtained at baseline. CDR3 sequence reads: CASSRKANTGELFF. CDR3 sequence (DNA): TGTGCCAGCAGTCGCAAAGCGAACACCGGGGAGCTGTTTTTT.